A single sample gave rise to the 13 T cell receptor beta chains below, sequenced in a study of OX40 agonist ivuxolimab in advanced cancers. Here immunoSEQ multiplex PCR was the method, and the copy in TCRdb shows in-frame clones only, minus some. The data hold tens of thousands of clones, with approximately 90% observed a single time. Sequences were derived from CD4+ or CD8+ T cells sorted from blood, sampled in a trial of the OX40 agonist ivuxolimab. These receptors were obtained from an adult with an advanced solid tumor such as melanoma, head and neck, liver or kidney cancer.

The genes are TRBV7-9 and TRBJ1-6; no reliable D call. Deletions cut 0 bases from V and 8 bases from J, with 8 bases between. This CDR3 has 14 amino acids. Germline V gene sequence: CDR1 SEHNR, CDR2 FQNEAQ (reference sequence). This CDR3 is CASSLAYTYSPLHF. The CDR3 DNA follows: TGTGCCAGCAGCTTAGCCTACACTTATTCACCCCTCCACTTT. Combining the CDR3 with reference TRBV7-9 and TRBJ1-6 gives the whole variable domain DTGVSQNPRHKITKRGQNVTFRCDPISEHNRLYWYRQTLGQGPEFLTYFQNEAQLEKSRLLSDRFSAERPKGSFSTLEIQRTEQGDSAMYLCASSLAYTYSPLHFGNGTRLTVT.

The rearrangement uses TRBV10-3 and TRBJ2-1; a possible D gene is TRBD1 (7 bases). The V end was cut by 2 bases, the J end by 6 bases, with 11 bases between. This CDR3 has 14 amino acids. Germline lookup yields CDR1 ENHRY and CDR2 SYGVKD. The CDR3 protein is CAISERQGLNEQFF. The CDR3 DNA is TGTGCCATCAGTGAGAGACAGGGACTCAATGAGCAGTTCTTC.

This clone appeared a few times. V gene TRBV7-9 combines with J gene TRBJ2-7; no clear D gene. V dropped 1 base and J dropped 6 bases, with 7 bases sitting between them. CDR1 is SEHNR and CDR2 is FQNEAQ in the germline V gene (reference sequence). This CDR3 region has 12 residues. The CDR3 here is CASSLDIPEQYF. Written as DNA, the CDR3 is TGTGCCAGCAGCTTAGATATACCCGAGCAGTACTTC.

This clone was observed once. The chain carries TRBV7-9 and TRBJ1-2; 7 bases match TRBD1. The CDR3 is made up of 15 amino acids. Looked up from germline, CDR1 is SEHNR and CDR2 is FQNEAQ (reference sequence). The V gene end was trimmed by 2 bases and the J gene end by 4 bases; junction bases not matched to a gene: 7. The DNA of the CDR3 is TGTGCCAGCAGCTTACCCACAGGGGCGAGCTATGGCTACACCTTC. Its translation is CASSLPTGASYGYTF.

The CDR3: CASSVGTPVYEQYF. The DNA of the CDR3 is TGTGCCAGCAGTGTCGGGACCCCTGTATACGAGCAGTACTTC. The rearrangement joins TRBV6-1 to TRBJ2-7; either TRBD1 or TRBD2 may fit D (5 bases each). Germline-derived CDR1 and CDR2 are MNHNS and SASEGT. The length of the CDR3 is 14 residues. Deletions cut 4 bases from V and 4 bases from J, with 14 bases between.

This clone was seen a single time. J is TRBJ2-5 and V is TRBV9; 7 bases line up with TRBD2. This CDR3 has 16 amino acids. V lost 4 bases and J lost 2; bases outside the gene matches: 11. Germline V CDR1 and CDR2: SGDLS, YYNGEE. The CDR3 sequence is CASSPAGASGQETQYF. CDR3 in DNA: TGTGCCAGCAGCCCTGCCGGGGCTAGCGGACAAGAGACCCAGTACTTC.

This CDR3 reads CASSTQETQYF. The CDR3 nucleotides are TGTGCCAGCAGTACTCAAGAGACCCAGTACTTC. The gene calls are TRBV6-6 and TRBJ2-5; D is unclear. Trimming shortened V by 5 bases and J by 2 bases, and 3 bases separated the two germline ends. This CDR3 is 11 amino acids long. CDR1 and CDR2 (germline): MNHNY, SVGAGI (reference sequence).

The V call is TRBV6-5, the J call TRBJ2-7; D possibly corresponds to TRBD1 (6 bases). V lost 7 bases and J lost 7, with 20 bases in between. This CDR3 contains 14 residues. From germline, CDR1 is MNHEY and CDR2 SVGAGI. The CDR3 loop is CASTPTEGVGEQYF. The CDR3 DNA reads TGTGCCAGCACCCCGACTGAGGGGGTGGGGGAGCAGTACTTC.

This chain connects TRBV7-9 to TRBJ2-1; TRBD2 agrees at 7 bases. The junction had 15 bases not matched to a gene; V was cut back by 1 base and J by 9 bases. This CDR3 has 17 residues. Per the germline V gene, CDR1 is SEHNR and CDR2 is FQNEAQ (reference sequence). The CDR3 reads CASSLDWTGLNTIEQFF. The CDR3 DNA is TGTGCCAGCAGCTTAGATTGGACGGGACTAAACACTATTGAGCAGTTCTTC.

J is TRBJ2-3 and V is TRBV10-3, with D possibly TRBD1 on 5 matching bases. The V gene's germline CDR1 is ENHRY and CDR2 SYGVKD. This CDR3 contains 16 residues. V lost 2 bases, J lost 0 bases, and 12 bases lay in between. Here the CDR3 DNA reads TGTGCCATCAGTGAGGGGTGGACACTTAGCACAGATACGCAGTATTTT. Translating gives CAISEGWTLSTDTQYF.

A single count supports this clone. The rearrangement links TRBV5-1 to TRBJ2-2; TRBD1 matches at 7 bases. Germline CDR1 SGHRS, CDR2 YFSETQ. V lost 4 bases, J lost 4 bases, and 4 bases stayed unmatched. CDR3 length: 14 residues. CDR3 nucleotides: TGCGCCAGCAGCCCGGGACAGCCCACCGGGGAGCTGTTTTTT. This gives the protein CASSPGQPTGELFF.

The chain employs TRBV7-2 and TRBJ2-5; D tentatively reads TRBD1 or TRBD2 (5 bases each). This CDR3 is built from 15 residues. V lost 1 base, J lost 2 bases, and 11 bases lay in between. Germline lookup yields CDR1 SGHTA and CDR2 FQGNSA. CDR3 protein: CASSLEPGGQETQYF. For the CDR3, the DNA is TGTGCCAGCAGCTTAGAGCCTGGGGGTCAAGAGACCCAGTACTTC.

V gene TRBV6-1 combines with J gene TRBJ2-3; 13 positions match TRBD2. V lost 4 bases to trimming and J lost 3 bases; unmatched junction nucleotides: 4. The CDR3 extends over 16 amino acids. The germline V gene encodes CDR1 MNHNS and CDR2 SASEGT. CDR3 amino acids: CASSGTSGSSTDTQYF. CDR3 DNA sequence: TGTGCCAGCAGTGGGACTAGCGGGAGTTCGACAGATACGCAGTATTTT.